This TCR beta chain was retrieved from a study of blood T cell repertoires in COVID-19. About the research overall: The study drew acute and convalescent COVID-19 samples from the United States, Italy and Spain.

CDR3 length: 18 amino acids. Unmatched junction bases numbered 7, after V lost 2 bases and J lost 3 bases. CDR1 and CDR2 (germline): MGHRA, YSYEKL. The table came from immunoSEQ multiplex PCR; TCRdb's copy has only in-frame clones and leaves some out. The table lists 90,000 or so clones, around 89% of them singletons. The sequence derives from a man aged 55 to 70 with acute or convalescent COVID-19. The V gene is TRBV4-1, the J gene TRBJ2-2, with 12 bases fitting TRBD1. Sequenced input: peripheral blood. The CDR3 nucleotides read TGCGCCAGCAGCCAAAAATTCGGGACAGGGGGCTACACCGGGGAGCTGTTTTTT. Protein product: CASSQKFGTGGYTGELFF.